This T cell receptor (beta chain) was captured in a study of blood T cell repertoires in COVID-19. Study overall: Researchers got acute and convalescent COVID-19 samples from the United States, Italy and Spain. T cells, B-cell-depleted T cells, or PBMCs provided the cDNA or gDNA that served as material.

This clone was detected once. Assay: immunoSEQ multiplex PCR; the TCRdb copy retains only in-frame clones and omits some. The data show about 240,000 clones, roughly 87% seen once. CDR1 GTSNPN and CDR2 SVGIG come from the germline V gene (reference sequence). The CDR3 extends over 13 amino acids. V was cut by 1 base and J by 5 bases, with 8 bases left in between. Those who participated ranged in age from 18 to 89 years and resided in about two dozen US areas. Sequenced material: PBMCs or T cells enriched from blood (not recorded which). The chain employs TRBV30 and TRBJ1-4; unclear D gene. The TCR comes from a woman between 25 and 40 years old with acute COVID-19. For the CDR3, the DNA is TGTGCCTGGAGTGGTCGGTCCAATGAAAAACTGTTTTTT. This codes for CAWSGRSNEKLFF.